The 17 T cell receptor beta chains listed next were all sequenced from one sample in a study of identical twins. TCRdb recomputed calls from the 5' RACE reads with MiXCR, one row per CDR3 protein. The repertoire holds approximately 500,000 distinct CDR3 sequences, 13% to 15% seen once, with roughly 0.43% in the top ten. Another study also made use of these data, one on yellow fever vaccine responses in identical twins.

The source material was CD4+ T cells sorted from blood. The source of these receptors is a woman between 18 and 29 years old in good health.

The chain carries TRBV29-1 and TRBJ2-7; TRBD1 might be the D (5 bases). V gave up 0 bases and J gave up 0 bases, with 15 bases separating them. This CDR3 is built from 16 residues. Looked up from germline, CDR1 is SQVTM and CDR2 is ANQGSEA. The DNA for the CDR3 is TGCAGCGTTGAAGATCCAAACAGGCCGAGCTCCTACGAGCAGTACTTC. Its protein product is CSVEDPNRPSSYEQYF.

The chain employs TRBV7-9 and TRBJ1-1, with 7 bases aligning to TRBD1. The CDR3 is 17 residues long. V shed 5 bases and J 7 bases; nucleotides not matched to a gene: 19. In germline, CDR1 is SEHNR, CDR2 FQNEAQ (reference sequence). CDR3 sequence: CASSRIFNRGSTVEAFF. Here the CDR3 DNA reads TGTGCCAGCAGCCGTATCTTTAACAGGGGATCAACAGTTGAAGCTTTCTTT.

The CDR3 sequence: CASSLVGLADNEQFF. As DNA, the CDR3 is TGTGCCAGCAGCTTAGTGGGACTAGCTGACAATGAGCAGTTCTTC. This chain connects TRBV11-2 to TRBJ2-1, with 9 positions matching TRBD2. There are 15 residues in the CDR3. With 1 base clipped from V and 5 bases from J, the junction kept 3 bases outside the gene matches. In germline, CDR1 is SGHAT, CDR2 FQNNGV.

There are many counts of this clonotype. The rearrangement links TRBV12-3 or TRBV12-4 to TRBJ2-1, with TRBD1 identical over 9 bases. With V trimmed by 6 bases and J by 5 bases, 2 bases remained unmatched. The CDR3 consists of 13 residues. The CDR3 sequence: CASSWTGDNEQFF. The CDR3 DNA reads TGTGCCAGCAGCTGGACAGGGGACAATGAGCAGTTCTTC.

V gene TRBV20-1 combines with J gene TRBJ2-1; D perhaps matches TRBD2 (6 bases). V was cut by 1 base and J by 6 bases, with 13 bases left in between. Germline CDR1 and CDR2: DFQATT and SNEGSKA (reference sequence). The CDR3 totals 14 residues. CDR3: CSARGRATTNEQFF. The CDR3 DNA reads as TGCAGTGCTAGAGGGAGGGCCACGACCAATGAGCAGTTCTTC.

There are a few counts of this clonotype. The chain is built from TRBV29-1 and TRBJ2-1; 7 bases align to TRBD2. The CDR3 totals 15 residues. Trimming removed 4 bases from V and 10 bases from J; junction bases left unmatched: 16. The V gene's germline CDR1 is SQVTM and CDR2 ANQGSEA. CDR3 amino acids: CSVGIRGEGLGEQFF. The CDR3 DNA reads TGCAGCGTTGGCATTCGGGGGGAGGGCCTGGGGGAGCAGTTCTTC.

V usage is TRBV20-1 and J usage is TRBJ2-7, with 12 bases identical to TRBD2. After removal of 3 bases from V and 1 base from J, the junction contained 7 bases not matched to a gene. The CDR3 extends over 16 amino acids. Germline V gene sequence: CDR1 DFQATT, CDR2 SNEGSKA (reference sequence). As DNA, the CDR3 is TGCAGTGCTAGCCTAGCGGGAGGGGGCTTATCCTACGAGCAGTACTTC. It encodes CSASLAGGGLSYEQYF.

This clonotype has only a few counts. The genes are TRBV10-3 and TRBJ1-1; possible D gene TRBD1, 6 bases. Per germline, CDR1 ENHRY and CDR2 SYGVKD. This CDR3 region has 14 residues. V lost 0 bases and J lost 1, with 6 bases in between. CDR3 in DNA: TGTGCCATCAGTGAGTCGGACAGGAACACTGAAGCTTTCTTT. This gives the protein CAISESDRNTEAFF.

The CDR3 nucleotides read TGTGCCAGCAGTTTCAGGTCCGGAGGGTTCGGGACTAATACGCAGTATTTT. Encoded protein: CASSFRSGGFGTNTQYF. This chain joins TRBV12-3 or TRBV12-4 and TRBJ2-3; 7 nucleotides agree with TRBD2. The CDR3 contains 17 residues. Trimming took 3 bases from V and 7 from J; bases not matched to a gene: 16.

This chain joins TRBV7-9 and TRBJ2-1; weak D call: TRBD2 (6 bases). The V gene's germline CDR1 is SEHNR and CDR2 FQNEAQ (reference sequence). V was cut by 4 bases and J by 9 bases, with 13 bases left in between. The CDR3 length is 13 residues. CDR3 DNA: TGTGCCAGCAGCTCAGGGACTTTGGGTGAGCAGTTCTTC. It yields the protein CASSSGTLGEQFF.

This clonotype occurred a few times. The chain uses TRBV6-5 and TRBJ2-2; 12 positions agree with TRBD2. The CDR3 has 17 amino acids. Germline CDR1 reads MNHEY; CDR2 reads SVGAGI. The V and J ends lost 2 bases and 5 bases, in that order; junction bases with no gene match: 6. The CDR3, as DNA: TGTGCCAGCAGTTACCAAGGACTAGCGGGAAATACCGGGGAGCTGTTTTTT. Translating gives CASSYQGLAGNTGELFF.

This clonotype was found a few times. Here the CDR3 reads CASSLRPNPTYEQYF. CDR3 coding DNA: TGTGCCAGCAGTTTAAGGCCAAATCCCACCTACGAGCAGTACTTC. The chain is built from TRBV12-3 or TRBV12-4 and TRBJ2-7; D call uncertain. The CDR3 consists of 15 residues. V shed 2 bases and J shed 2 bases, with 13 bases lying between them.

In this sample, this clonotype turned up a few times. The chain links TRBV27 to TRBJ1-2; 9 nucleotides agree with TRBD1. V shed 0 bases, J shed 5 bases, and the junction held 4 bases outside the gene matches. Per the germline V gene, CDR1 is MNHEY and CDR2 is SMNVEV (reference sequence). The CDR3 sequence is 15 residues long. The CDR3 region has the DNA TGTGCCAGCAGTTTATCCGGGACAGGGATATATGGCTACACCTTC. This codes for CASSLSGTGIYGYTF.

This clonotype was counted between two and nine times. The chain carries TRBV4-2 and TRBJ2-1; D gene uncertain. Trimming took off 0 bases at V and 6 bases at J, with 9 bases between the two ends. The CDR3 is 14 residues long. The V gene's germline CDR1 is LGHNA and CDR2 YNFKEQ. The CDR3 reads CASSQETTSNEQFF. The DNA of the CDR3 is TGTGCCAGCAGCCAAGAGACGACCTCCAATGAGCAGTTCTTC.

The chain links TRBV20-1 to TRBJ1-5, with a weak D call TRBD1 (6 bases). Germline V gene sequence: CDR1 DFQATT, CDR2 SNEGSKA (reference sequence). V was clipped by 3 bases and J by 6 bases, with 15 bases between them. CDR3 length equals 14 residues. The CDR3 sequence: CSASLVGAVQPQHF. CDR3 DNA sequence: TGCAGTGCTAGCCTGGTGGGGGCCGTTCAGCCCCAGCATTTT.

The gene calls are TRBV7-8 and TRBJ2-5; D perhaps matches TRBD2 (6 bases). V gave up 4 bases and J gave up 9 bases, with 15 bases separating them. This CDR3 comprises 13 residues. Germline values: CDR1 SGHVS, CDR2 FQNEAQ. In DNA form, the CDR3 reads TGTGCCAGCAGCTCCGGGACTCCAGGAGCCCAGTACTTC. Protein product: CASSSGTPGAQYF.

In DNA, the CDR3 is TGCAGTGCTAGAGACCCGAGGAGGAAGGCACACAATGAGCAGTTCTTC. Translating gives CSARDPRRKAHNEQFF. The genes are TRBV20-1 and TRBJ2-1; maybe TRBD2 (5 bases). The ends were cut back, 0 bases at V and 5 bases at J, with 17 bases in the middle. Per the germline V gene, CDR1 is DFQATT and CDR2 is SNEGSKA (reference sequence). There are 16 residues in the CDR3.